This T cell receptor beta chain was documented in a study of T cell responses to AZD1222 COVID-19 vaccine. General study findings and limits: Repertoires were sampled only after the peak T cell response. Dominant CD4 TCR responses targeted spike regions 160-218 and 743-854. Just a handful of AZD1222 recipients were seropositive at baseline. Possibly, clonal diversity was underestimated; donors were largely white British and included more females.

A remark on this clone: Its antigen is currently unknown.

The germline V gene encodes CDR1 MNHEY and CDR2 SVGAGI. This CDR3 comprises 14 residues. V was pared by 7 bases and J by 1 base, with 13 bases between. Using immunoSEQ multiplex PCR, the repertoire was profiled, and TCRdb retains in-frame clones only, with some absent. The top ten clones hold around 1.6% of a sample with roughly 120,000 clones, 70% to 90% of them seen once. The chain employs TRBV6-5 and TRBJ1-2; a weak D match, TRBD1 (5 bases). Sample: peripheral blood, taken on day 0 of AZD1222 vaccination. The sequence derives from an adult in good health. This CDR3 is CASKRLGGNYGYTF. The CDR3 DNA reads TGTGCCAGCAAGCGGTTGGGGGGTAACTATGGCTACACCTTC.